This entry features one TCR beta chain sequence. The sample is drawn from a study of blood T cell repertoires in COVID-19. Study in general: Specimens from acute and convalescent COVID-19 originated in the United States, Italy and Spain. From T cells, B-cell-depleted T cells, or PBMCs came the material, which was cDNA or gDNA.

CDR3 length equals 15 residues. Germline V gene lookup returns CDR1 SGHRS and CDR2 YFSETQ. J gave up 3 bases and V 4 bases, and 6 bases lay outside the gene matches. In the study's own analysis: Nucleated cell counts were estimated from reference gene primer amplification. The protocol was immunoSEQ multiplex PCR, while the TCRdb copy is restricted to in-frame clones and leaves out a portion. V and J calls and clone size are copied from that table; D and trimming were computed from the DNA. Among about 100,000 clones, 70% to 90% were seen once, and the ten largest hold about 13%. The sequencing sample was made of peripheral blood. This clonotype was sampled from a human donor in a cohort sampled during active COVID-19. This sequence joins TRBV5-1 and TRBJ2-1, with TRBD1 matching 8 bases. CDR3 protein: CASSQSGQGYNEQFF. The CDR3 nucleotides read TGCGCCAGCAGCCAGAGTGGACAGGGCTACAATGAGCAGTTCTTC.